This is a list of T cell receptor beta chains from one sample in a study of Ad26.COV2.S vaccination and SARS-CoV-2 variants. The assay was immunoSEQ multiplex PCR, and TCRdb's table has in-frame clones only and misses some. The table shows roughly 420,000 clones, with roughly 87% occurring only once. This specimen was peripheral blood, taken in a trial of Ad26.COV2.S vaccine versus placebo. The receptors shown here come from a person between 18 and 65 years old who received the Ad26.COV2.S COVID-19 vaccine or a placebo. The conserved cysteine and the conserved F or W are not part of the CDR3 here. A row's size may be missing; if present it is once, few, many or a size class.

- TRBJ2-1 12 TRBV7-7 ASSPTAGLTEQF
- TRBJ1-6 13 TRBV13 ASSSSTGLGSPLH
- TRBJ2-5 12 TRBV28 AILRRGGKETQY
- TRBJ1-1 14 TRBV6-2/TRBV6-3 ASSIGTVPMNTEAF
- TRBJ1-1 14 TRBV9 ASSAGGDRVWTEAF
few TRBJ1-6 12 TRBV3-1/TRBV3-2 ASSQDWGRSPLH
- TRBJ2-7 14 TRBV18 ASSPSLVASSYEQY
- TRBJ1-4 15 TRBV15 ATSGEQGVWSNEKLF
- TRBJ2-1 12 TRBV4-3 ASSHPGGRNEQF
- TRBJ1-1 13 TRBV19 ASSHRGTGFTEAF
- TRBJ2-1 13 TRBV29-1 SVFVGLQVNNEQF
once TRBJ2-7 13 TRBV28 ASSSRQSSSYEQY
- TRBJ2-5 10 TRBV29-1 SALAGEETQY
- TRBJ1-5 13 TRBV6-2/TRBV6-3 ASSLDVLGNQPQH
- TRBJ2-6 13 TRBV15 ATSRTGAGANVLT
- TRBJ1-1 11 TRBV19 ASRNQVNTEAF
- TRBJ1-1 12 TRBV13 ASSLTGENTEAF
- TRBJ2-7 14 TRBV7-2 ASSLDVVGVSYEQY
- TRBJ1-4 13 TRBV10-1 ASSEGTGPNEKLF
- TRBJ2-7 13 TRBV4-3 ASSQDQGITYEQY
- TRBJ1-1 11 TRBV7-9 ASSPGQGRLAF
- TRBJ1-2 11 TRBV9 ASSVDRGYGYT
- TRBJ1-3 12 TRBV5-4 ASRPDRAGNTIY
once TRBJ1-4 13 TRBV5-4 ASSRRQTTNEKLF
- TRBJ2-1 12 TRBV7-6 ASSFAGLAHEQF
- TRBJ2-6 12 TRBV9 ASSERSGANVLT
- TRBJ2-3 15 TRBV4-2 ASSPRGLAGELDTQY
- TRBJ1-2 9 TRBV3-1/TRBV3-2 ASSQGYGYT
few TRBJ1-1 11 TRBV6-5 ASSTGGRTEAF
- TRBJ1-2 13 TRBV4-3 ASSQNPGRNYGYT
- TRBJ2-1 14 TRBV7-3 ASSPTHSPLLDEQF
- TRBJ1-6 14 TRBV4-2 ASSQEGGTWDRSLC
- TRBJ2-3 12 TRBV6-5 ASSTRDKTDTQY
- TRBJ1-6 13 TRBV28 ASRTPGGYGSPLH
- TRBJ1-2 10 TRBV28 ATRRVEDGYT
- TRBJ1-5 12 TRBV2 ASSEPLGLQPQH
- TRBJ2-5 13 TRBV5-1 ASSLEGAGGETQY
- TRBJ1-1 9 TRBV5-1 ASGQQAPAF
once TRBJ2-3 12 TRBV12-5 ASAPGQGSDTQY
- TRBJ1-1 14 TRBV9 ASSVGGGDLNTEAF
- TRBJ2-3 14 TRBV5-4 ASSLDLSGSTDTQY